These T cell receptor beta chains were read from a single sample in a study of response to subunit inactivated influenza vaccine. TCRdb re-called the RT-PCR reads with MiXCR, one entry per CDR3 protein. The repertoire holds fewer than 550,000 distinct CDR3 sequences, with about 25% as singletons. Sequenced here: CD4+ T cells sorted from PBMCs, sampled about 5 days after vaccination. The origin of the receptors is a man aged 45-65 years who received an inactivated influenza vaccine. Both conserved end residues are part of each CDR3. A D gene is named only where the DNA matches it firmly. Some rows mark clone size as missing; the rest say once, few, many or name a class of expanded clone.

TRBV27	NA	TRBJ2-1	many	CASSFGGLTQGPNEQFF	TGTGCCAGCAGTTTCGGGGGCCTAACGCAGGGGCCCAATGAGCAGTTCTTC
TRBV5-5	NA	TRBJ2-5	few	CASSLGLASTETQYF	TGTGCCAGCAGCTTGGGGCTAGCGTCGACAGAGACCCAGTACTTC
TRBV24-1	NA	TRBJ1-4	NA	CATSEPTVRGEKLFF	TGTGCCACCAGTGAGCCGACGGTCCGTGGTGAAAAACTGTTTTTT
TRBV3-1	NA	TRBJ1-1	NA	CASSQEPGEAFF	TGTGCCAGCAGCCAAGAGCCAGGGGAAGCTTTCTTT
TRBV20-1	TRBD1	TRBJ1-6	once	CSARRTGSNSPLHF	TGCAGTGCTAGAAGGACAGGCAGTAATTCACCCCTCCACTTT
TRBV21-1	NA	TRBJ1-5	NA	CASSNVGQVMQPQHF	TGTGCCAGCAGCAACGTGGGACAGGTTATGCAGCCCCAGCATTTT
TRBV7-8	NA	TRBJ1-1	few	CASSFRIFDSGNTEAFF	TGTGCCAGCAGCTTTCGGATCTTTGACAGCGGGAACACTGAAGCTTTCTTT
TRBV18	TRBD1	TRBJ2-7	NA	CASSPPRRGTGIAYEQYF	TGTGCCAGCTCACCACCACGTCGCGGGACAGGGATTGCGTACGAGCAGTACTTC
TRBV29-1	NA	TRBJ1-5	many	CSVRDNYNQPQHF	TGCAGCGTTCGGGACAACTACAATCAGCCCCAGCATTTT
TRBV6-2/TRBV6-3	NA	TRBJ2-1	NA	CASSYRRTHSYNEQFF	TGTGCCAGCAGTTACCGGCGGACTCACTCCTACAATGAGCAGTTCTTC
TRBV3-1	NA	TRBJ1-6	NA	CASSQDARKPNSPLHF	TGTGCCAGCAGCCAAGATGCCAGGAAACCTAATTCACCCCTCCACTTT
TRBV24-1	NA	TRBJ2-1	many	CATSDPRQNNEQFF	TGTGCCACCAGTGACCCACGACAGAACAATGAGCAGTTCTTC
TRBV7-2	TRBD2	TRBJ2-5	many	CASSGGTSGRAWKTQYF	TGTGCCAGCAGTGGAGGGACTAGCGGGAGGGCCTGGAAGACCCAGTACTTC
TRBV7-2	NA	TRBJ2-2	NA	CASSLAGRQTNTGELFF	TGTGCCAGCAGCTTAGCAGGACGGCAGACTAACACCGGGGAGCTGTTTTTT
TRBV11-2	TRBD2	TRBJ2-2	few	CASSWPGTSGTGELFF	TGTGCCAGCAGCTGGCCCGGGACTAGTGGGACCGGGGAGCTGTTTTTT
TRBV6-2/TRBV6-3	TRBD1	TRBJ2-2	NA	CASSYPGTGRMFF	TGTGCCAGCAGTTATCCCGGGACAGGGCGGATGTTTTTT
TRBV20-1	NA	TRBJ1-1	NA	CSANRDTEAFF	TGCAGTGCTAACAGGGACACTGAAGCTTTCTTT
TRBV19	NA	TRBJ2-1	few	CASSQTMSSYNEQFF	TGTGCCAGTAGCCAGACTATGAGCTCCTACAATGAGCAGTTCTTC
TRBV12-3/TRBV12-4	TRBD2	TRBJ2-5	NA	CASRATGGEETQYF	TGTGCCAGCAGAGCCACGGGAGGCGAAGAGACCCAGTACTTC
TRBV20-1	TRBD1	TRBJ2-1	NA	CSALDRGREQFF	TGCAGTGCTTTGGACAGGGGAAGGGAGCAGTTCTTC
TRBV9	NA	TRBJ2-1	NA	CASTSSGVIYNEQFF	TGTGCCAGCACCTCTTCTGGGGTCATCTACAATGAGCAGTTCTTC
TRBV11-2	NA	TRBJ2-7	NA	CASSLTRDEQYF	TGTGCCAGCAGCTTAACTCGCGATGAGCAGTACTTC
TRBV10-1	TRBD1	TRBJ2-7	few	CASSGPGGEQYF	TGCGCCAGCAGTGGCCCAGGGGGCGAGCAGTACTTC
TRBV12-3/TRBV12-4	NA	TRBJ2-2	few	CAMRDNANTGELFF	TGTGCCATGCGGGACAACGCGAACACCGGGGAGCTGTTTTTT
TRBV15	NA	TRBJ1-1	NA	CATSRSGTISAEAFF	TGTGCCACCAGCAGATCAGGGACTATTTCCGCTGAAGCTTTCTTT
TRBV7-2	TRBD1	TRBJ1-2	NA	CASSTLTGDYGYTF	TGTGCCAGCAGCACCCTGACAGGGGACTATGGCTACACCTTC
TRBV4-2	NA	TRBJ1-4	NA	CASSQVVDPGREKLFF	TGTGCCAGCAGCCAAGTCGTGGATCCGGGAAGGGAAAAACTGTTTTTT
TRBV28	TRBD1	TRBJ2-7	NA	CASSLGTGLREQYF	TGTGCCAGCAGTTTAGGGACAGGGTTGCGCGAGCAGTACTTC
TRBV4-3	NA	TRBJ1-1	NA	CASSQGPPGTEAFF	TGCGCCAGCAGCCAAGGCCCCCCTGGTACTGAAGCTTTCTTT
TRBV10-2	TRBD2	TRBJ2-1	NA	CASRSTSGSSYNEQFF	TGCGCCAGCAGGAGCACTAGCGGGAGCTCCTACAATGAGCAGTTCTTC
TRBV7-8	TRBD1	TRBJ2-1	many	CASSLGQGALNEQFF	TGTGCCAGCAGCCTCGGACAGGGGGCTCTCAATGAGCAGTTCTTC
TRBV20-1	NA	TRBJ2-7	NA	CSASSARAFYEQYF	TGCAGTGCCTCTAGCGCCAGGGCCTTTTACGAGCAGTACTTC
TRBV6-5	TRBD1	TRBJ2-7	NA	CASSWDRFEQYF	TGTGCCAGCAGCTGGGACAGGTTTGAGCAGTACTTC
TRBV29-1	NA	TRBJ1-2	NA	CSVRGAGYTF	TGCAGCGTTAGGGGGGCTGGCTACACCTTC
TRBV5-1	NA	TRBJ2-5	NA	CASSLFAAEAETQYF	TGCGCCAGCAGCTTGTTTGCCGCGGAAGCAGAGACCCAGTACTTC
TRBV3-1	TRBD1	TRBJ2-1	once	CASSRFGDRGFF	TGTGCCAGCAGCCGCTTCGGGGACAGGGGGTTCTTC
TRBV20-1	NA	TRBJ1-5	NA	CSASIPTNSNQPQHF	TGCAGTGCGTCAATCCCCACTAATAGCAATCAGCCCCAGCATTTT
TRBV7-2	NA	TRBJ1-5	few	CASSLVPFQPQHF	TGTGCCAGCAGCTTAGTTCCTTTTCAGCCCCAGCATTTT
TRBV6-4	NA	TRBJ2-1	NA	CASSTALTSSYNEQFF	TGTGCCAGCAGCACCGCTTTGACCAGCTCCTACAATGAGCAGTTCTTC
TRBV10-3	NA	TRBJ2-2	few	CAISSAGRIVGELFF	TGTGCCATCAGTTCGGCGGGGAGGATCGTGGGGGAGCTGTTTTTT
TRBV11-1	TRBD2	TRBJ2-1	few	CASSWREVGEQFF	TGTGCCAGCAGCTGGCGGGAGGTAGGGGAGCAGTTCTTC
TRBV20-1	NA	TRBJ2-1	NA	CSARLIGVSSYNEQFF	TGCAGTGCTAGACTGATCGGGGTCAGCTCCTACAATGAGCAGTTCTTC
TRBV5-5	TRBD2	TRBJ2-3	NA	CASSSSGGGTDTQYF	TGTGCCAGCAGCTCCAGCGGGGGGGGCACAGATACGCAGTATTTT
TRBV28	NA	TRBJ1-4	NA	CASSLVPPEKLFF	TGTGCCAGCAGTTTAGTCCCTCCCGAAAAACTGTTTTTT
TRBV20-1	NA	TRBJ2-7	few	CSFSDSIIYEQYF	TGCAGTTTTTCGGACAGTATCATCTACGAGCAGTACTTC
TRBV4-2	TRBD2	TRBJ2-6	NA	CASSQDPLAGSGGANVLTF	TGTGCCAGCAGCCAAGATCCCCTAGCGGGATCGGGAGGGGCCAACGTCCTGACTTTC
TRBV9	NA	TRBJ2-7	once	CASSPRWGDYEQYF	TGTGCCAGCAGCCCCCGGTGGGGGGACTACGAGCAGTACTTC
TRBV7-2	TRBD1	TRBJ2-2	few	CASSYGQGASLTGELFF	TGTGCCAGCAGCTACGGACAGGGGGCTTCCCTAACCGGGGAGCTGTTTTTT
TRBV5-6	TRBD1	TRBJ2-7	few	CASSYRGRSSYEQYF	TGTGCCAGCAGCTACAGGGGGCGTAGCTCCTACGAGCAGTACTTC
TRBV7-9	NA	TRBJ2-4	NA	CASSLVMNIQYF	TGTGCCAGCAGCTTAGTCATGAACATTCAGTACTTC
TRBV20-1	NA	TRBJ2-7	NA	CSARPPGAVNHEQYF	TGCAGTGCTAGACCCCCGGGGGCAGTGAACCACGAGCAGTACTTC
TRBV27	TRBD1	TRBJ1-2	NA	CASSLTGGSYTF	TGTGCCAGCAGTTTAACAGGGGGCAGCTACACCTTC
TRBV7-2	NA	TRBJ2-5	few	CASSPDQFRKTQYF	TGTGCCAGCAGCCCGGACCAATTTAGAAAGACCCAGTACTTC
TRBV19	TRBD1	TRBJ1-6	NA	CATTTGSSRPLHF	TGTGCCACTACGACAGGGTCGTCCAGGCCCCTCCACTTT
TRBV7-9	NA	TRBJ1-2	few	CASSLSAGVLNYGYTF	TGTGCCAGCAGCTTAAGCGCGGGGGTTCTTAACTATGGCTACACCTTC
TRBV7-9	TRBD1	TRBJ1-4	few	CASSLGDRRDEKLFF	TGTGCCAGCAGCTTAGGGGACAGGCGGGATGAAAAACTGTTTTTT
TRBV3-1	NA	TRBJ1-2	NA	CASSLLGQFYGYTF	TGTGCCAGCAGCCTCCTAGGGCAGTTTTATGGCTACACCTTC
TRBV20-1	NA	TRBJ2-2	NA	CSARGGLNTGELFF	TGCAGTGCTAGAGGAGGACTGAACACCGGGGAGCTGTTTTTT
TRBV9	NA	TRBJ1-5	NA	CASSVEPDSNQPQHF	TGTGCCAGCAGCGTAGAGCCAGATAGCAATCAGCCCCAGCATTTT